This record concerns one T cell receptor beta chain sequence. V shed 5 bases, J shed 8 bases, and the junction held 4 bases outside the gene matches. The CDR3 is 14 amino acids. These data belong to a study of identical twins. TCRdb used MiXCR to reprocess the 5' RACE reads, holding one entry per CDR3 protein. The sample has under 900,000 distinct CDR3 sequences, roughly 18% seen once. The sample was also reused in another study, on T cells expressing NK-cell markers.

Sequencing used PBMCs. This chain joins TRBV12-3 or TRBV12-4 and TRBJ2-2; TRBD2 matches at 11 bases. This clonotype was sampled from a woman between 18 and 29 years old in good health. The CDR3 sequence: CASSLSGGAGELFF. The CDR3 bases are TGTGCCAGCAGTCTTAGCGGGGGGGCGGGGGAGCTGTTTTTT.